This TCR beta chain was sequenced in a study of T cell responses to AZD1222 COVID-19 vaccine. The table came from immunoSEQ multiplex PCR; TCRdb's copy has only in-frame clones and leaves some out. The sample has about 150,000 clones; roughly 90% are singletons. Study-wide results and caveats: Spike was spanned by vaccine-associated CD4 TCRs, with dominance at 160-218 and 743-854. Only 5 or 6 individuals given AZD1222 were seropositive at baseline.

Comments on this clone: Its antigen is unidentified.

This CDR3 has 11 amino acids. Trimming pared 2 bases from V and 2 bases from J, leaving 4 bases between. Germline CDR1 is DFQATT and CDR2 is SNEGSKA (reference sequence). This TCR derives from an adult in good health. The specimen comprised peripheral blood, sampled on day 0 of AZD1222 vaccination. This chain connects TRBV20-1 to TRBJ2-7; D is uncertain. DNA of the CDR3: TGCAGTGCTAGACGGGCCTACGAGCAGTACTTC. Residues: CSARRAYEQYF.